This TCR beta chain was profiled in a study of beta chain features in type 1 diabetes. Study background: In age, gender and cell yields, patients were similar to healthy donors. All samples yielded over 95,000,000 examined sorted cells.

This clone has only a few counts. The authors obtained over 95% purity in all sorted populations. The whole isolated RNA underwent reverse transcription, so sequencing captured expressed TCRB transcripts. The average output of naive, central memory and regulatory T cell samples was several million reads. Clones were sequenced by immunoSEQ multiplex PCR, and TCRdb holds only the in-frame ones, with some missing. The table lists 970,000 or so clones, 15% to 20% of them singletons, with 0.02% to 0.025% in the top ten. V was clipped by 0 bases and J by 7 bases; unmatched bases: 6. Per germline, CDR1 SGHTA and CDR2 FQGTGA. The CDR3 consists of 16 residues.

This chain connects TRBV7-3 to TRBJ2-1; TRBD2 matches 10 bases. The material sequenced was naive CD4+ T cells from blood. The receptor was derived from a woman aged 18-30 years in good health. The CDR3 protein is CASSLTRTSGFNEQFF. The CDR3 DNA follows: TGTGCCAGCAGCTTAACGAGGACTAGCGGATTTAATGAGCAGTTCTTC.